Shown below are 9 T cell receptor beta chains from a single sample sequenced in a study of cytomegalovirus exposure and HLA in healthy donors. This PCR relied on a set of 60 Vbeta primers and 13 Jbeta primers. Clones were read by immunoSEQ multiplex PCR, and TCRdb kept only the in-frame ones, dropping some. The data show 98,000 or so clones, under 85% seen once. The sample consisted of PBMCs. Receptors were obtained from a man between 40 and 49 years old in good health and CMV-seronegative.

On this clone: This CDR3 is also generated by other DNA sequences in the sample. The chain joins TRBV6-6 to TRBJ1-1; TRBD1 might be the D (5 bases). V lost 5 bases and J lost 5, with 9 bases in between. The CDR3 contains 12 residues. CDR1 is MNHNY, CDR2 SVGAGI, per germline (reference sequence). The CDR3 protein is CASSGGETEAFF. DNA of the CDR3: TGTGCCAGCAGTGGAGGGGAGACTGAAGCTTTCTTT.

The V gene is TRBV27, the J gene TRBJ2-5, with TRBD1 identical over 10 bases. The J segment lost 3 bases and the V segment lost 6 bases, leaving 4 bases of the junction unmatched. The CDR3 contains 14 residues. Germline V lookup: CDR1 MNHEY, CDR2 SMNVEV (reference sequence). The CDR3 DNA reads TGTGCCAGCAGACTTGGACAGGGGGAAGAGACCCAGTACTTC. Encoded protein: CASRLGQGEETQYF.

The chain recombines TRBV28 with TRBJ1-3; 8 nucleotides align to TRBD1. The CDR3 runs to 15 residues. CDR1 is MDHEN and CDR2 is SYDVKM in the germline V gene. Trimming cost V 6 bases and J 3 bases; bases outside gene matches: 7. Here the CDR3 reads CASSRQGTGGNTIYF. The CDR3 DNA sequence: TGTGCCAGCAGCAGACAGGGGACCGGTGGAAACACCATATATTTT.

V gene TRBV28 combines with J gene TRBJ1-2; the match to TRBD1 covers 10 bases. Germline CDR1 MDHEN, CDR2 SYDVKM. The V segment lost 7 bases and the J segment 2 bases; nucleotides outside the gene matches: 16. CDR3 length: 18 amino acids. DNA for the CDR3: TGTGCCAGCATCGGACAGGGGCCGGGACAGGGGACCAACTATGGCTACACCTTC. Encoded protein: CASIGQGPGQGTNYGYTF.

The chain has TRBV4-3 and TRBJ2-1, with D perhaps matching TRBD1 (5 bases). The germline CDR1 and CDR2 sequences are LGHNA and YSLEER. With 0 bases removed from V and 8 bases from J, the gap between germline ends came to 17 bases. The CDR3 has 16 amino acids. CDR3: CASSQDKGERVYEQFF. The CDR3 region has the DNA TGCGCCAGCAGCCAAGACAAAGGGGAAAGAGTTTATGAGCAGTTCTTC.

This sequence joins TRBV6-1 and TRBJ2-5; D possibly corresponds to TRBD1 (6 bases). The DNA end lines up better with TRBJ2-7; the J call may be wrong. The germline CDR1 and CDR2 sequences are MNHNS and SASEGT. The CDR3 loop spans 13 amino acids. The CDR3 DNA reads TGTGCCAGCGGACAGTCTATCTCCTACGAGCAGTACTTC. This encodes CASGQSISYEQYF.

V gene TRBV4-1 combines with J gene TRBJ1-5, with TRBD1 identical over 8 bases. The V gene end was trimmed by 3 bases and the J gene end by 0 bases; junction bases not matched to a gene: 10. CDR1 is MGHRA and CDR2 is YSYEKL in the germline V gene. This CDR3 has 18 residues. The CDR3 nucleotides are TGCGCCAGCAGCCAGGATGCACGGGGACAGGATAGCAATCAGCCCCAGCATTTT. Its protein product is CASSQDARGQDSNQPQHF.

The V and J genes are TRBV11-2 and TRBJ2-5, with D possibly TRBD2 on 6 matching bases. The germline V and J ends were trimmed by 1 base and 1 base, with 7 bases remaining between them. The length of the CDR3 is 14 residues. Germline V gene lookup returns CDR1 SGHAT and CDR2 FQNNGV. CDR3 coding DNA: TGTGCCAGCAGCTTAGTGGGGGGCCAAGAGACCCAGTACTTC. This gives the protein CASSLVGGQETQYF.

The chain has TRBV11-3 and TRBJ2-7; 8 bases are a match to TRBD2. The germline V gene has CDR1 SGHNT and CDR2 YENEEA. The CDR3 covers 16 residues. With 0 bases clipped from V and 5 bases from J, the junction kept 9 bases outside the gene matches. DNA for the CDR3: TGTGCCAGCAGCTTAGAAAAGACCCTGACTAGCGACGAGCAGTACTTC. Translation gives CASSLEKTLTSDEQYF.